This T cell receptor beta chain is drawn from a study of blood T cell repertoires in COVID-19. Assay: immunoSEQ multiplex PCR; the TCRdb copy retains only in-frame clones and omits some. The sample carries 300,000 to 350,000 clones, roughly nine tenths recorded once. J was trimmed by 5 bases and V by 2 bases; bases with no gene match: 6. The CDR3 runs to 16 residues. Germline CDR1 is MNHEY and CDR2 is SVGAGI. This sequence was found in a woman aged 25-40 years who had recovered from COVID-19. This chain joins TRBV6-5 and TRBJ1-6; 7 nucleotides agree with TRBD1. Material: PBMCs or T cells enriched from blood (not recorded which). CDR3 sequence (DNA): TGTGCCAGCAGTTACCTTGACAGGGCAAATAATTCACCCCTCCACTTT. Amino acids: CASSYLDRANNSPLHF.